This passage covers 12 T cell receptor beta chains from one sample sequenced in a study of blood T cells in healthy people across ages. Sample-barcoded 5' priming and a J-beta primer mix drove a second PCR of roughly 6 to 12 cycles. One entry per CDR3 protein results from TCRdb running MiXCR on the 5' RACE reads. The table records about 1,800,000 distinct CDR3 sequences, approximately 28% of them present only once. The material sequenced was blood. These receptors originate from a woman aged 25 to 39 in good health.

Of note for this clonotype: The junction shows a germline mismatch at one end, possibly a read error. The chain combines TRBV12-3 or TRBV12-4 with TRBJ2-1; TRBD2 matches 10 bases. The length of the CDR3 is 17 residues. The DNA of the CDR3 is TGTGCCAGCAGTGCCATGATAGCGGGGGGTTCGAGGGATGAGCGGTTCTTC. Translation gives CASSAMIAGGSRDERFF.

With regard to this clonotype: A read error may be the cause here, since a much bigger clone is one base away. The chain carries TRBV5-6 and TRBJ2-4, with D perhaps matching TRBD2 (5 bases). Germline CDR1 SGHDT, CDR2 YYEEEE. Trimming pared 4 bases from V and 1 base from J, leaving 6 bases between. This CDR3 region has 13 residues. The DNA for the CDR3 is TGTGCCAGCAGCGAGCGGGCCAAAAACATTCAGTACTTC. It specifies CASSERAKNIQYF. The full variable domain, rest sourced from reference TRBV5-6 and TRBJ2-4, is DAGVTQSPTHLIKTRGQQVTLRCSPKSGHDTVSWYQQALGQGPQFIFQYYEEEERQRGNFPDRFSGHQFPNYSSELNVNALLLGDSALYLCASSERAKNIQYFGAGTRLSVL.

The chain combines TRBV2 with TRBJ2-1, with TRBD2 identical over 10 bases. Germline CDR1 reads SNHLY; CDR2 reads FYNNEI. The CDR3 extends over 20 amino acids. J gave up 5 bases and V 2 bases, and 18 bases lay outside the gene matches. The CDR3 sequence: CASSERIGAGWTSGDNEQFF. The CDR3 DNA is TGTGCCAGCAGTGAAAGAATTGGGGCAGGTTGGACTAGCGGAGACAATGAGCAGTTCTTC.

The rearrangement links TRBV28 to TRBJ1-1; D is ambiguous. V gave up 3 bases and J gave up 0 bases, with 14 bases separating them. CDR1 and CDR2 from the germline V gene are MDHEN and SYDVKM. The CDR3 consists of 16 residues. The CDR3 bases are TGTGCCAGCAGTTTCGGTCAAGTCTCCCTGAACACTGAAGCTTTCTTT. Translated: CASSFGQVSLNTEAFF.

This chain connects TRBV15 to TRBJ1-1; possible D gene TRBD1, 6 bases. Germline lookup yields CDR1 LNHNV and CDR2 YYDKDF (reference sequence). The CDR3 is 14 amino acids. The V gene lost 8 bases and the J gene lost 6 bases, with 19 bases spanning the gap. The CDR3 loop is CATLRGQGRSEAFF. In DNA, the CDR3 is TGTGCCACCTTGCGGGGGCAGGGGAGATCTGAAGCTTTCTTT.

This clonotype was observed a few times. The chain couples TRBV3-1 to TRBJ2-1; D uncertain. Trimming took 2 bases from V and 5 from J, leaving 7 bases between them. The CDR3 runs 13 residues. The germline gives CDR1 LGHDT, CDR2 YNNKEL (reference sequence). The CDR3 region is CASSQRANNEQFF. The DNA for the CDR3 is TGTGCCAGCAGCCAACGAGCTAACAATGAGCAGTTCTTC.

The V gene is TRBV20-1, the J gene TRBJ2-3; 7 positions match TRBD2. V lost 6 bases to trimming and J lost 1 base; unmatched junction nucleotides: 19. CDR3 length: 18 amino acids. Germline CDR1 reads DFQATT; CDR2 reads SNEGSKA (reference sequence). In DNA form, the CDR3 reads TGCAGTGCCCACCTGGCGGGAGTACGAATCGGGGGCACAGATACGCAGTATTTT. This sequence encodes CSAHLAGVRIGGTDTQYF.

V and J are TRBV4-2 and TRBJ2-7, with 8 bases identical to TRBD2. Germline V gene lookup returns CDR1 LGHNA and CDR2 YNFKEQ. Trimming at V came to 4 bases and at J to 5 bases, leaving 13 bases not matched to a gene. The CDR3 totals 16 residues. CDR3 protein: CASSLILSGNLHEQYF. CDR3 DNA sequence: TGTGCCAGCAGCCTGATCCTTAGCGGGAACCTCCACGAGCAGTACTTC.

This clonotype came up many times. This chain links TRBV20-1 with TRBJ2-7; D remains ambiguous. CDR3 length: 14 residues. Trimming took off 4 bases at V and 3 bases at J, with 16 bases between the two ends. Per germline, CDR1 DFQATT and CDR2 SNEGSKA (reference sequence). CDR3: CSAIDSSSLYEQYF. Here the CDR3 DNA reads TGCAGTGCTATAGACTCCTCCAGTCTCTACGAGCAGTACTTC.

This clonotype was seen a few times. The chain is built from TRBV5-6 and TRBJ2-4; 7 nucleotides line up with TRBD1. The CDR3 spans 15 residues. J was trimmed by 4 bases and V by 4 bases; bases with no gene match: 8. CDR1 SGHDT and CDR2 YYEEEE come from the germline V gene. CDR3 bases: TGTGCCAGCAGCCAAACCGGGACAGCAAAAAACATTCAGTACTTC. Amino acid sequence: CASSQTGTAKNIQYF.

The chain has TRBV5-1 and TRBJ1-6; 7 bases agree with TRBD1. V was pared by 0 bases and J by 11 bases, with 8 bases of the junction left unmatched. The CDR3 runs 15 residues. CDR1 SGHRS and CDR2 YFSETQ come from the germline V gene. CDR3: CASSLGQGWQPPLHF. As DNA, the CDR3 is TGCGCCAGCAGCTTGGGACAGGGTTGGCAACCACCCCTCCACTTT.

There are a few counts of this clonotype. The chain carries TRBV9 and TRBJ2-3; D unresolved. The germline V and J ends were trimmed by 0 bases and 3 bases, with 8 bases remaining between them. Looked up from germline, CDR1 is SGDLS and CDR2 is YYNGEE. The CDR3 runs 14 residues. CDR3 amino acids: CASSVEGFTDTQYF. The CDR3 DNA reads TGTGCCAGCAGCGTAGAGGGTTTTACAGATACGCAGTATTTT.